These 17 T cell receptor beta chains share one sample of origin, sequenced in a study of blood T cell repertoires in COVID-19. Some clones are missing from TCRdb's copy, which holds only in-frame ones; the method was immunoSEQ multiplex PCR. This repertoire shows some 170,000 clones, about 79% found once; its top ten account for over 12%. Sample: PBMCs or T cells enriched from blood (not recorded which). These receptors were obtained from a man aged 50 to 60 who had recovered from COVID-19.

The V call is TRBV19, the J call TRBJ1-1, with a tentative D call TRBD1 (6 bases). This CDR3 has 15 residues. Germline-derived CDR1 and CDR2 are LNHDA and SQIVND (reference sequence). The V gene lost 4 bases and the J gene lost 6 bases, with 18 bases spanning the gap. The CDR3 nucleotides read TGTGCCAGTAGTAAACCGGGACAAGTTGTGCCTGAAGCTTTCTTT. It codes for CASSKPGQVVPEAFF.

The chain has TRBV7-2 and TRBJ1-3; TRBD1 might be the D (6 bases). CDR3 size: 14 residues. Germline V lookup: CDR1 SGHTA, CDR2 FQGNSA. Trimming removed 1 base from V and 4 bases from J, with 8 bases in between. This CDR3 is CASSLGGPGNTIYF. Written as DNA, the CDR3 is TGTGCCAGCAGCTTAGGGGGGCCCGGAAACACCATATATTTT.

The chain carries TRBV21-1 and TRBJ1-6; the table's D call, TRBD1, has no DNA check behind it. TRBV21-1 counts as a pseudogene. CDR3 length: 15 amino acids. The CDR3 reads CASNHRELNNSPLHF. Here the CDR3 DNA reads TGTGCCAGCAATCACAGGGAATTAAATAATTCACCCCTCCACTTT.

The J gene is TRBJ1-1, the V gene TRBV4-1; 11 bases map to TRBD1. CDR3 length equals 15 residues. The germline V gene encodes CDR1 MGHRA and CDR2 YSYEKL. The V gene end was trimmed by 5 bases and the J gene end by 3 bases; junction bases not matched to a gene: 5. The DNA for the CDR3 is TGCGCCAGCAGCGGACCGGGACAGGGGGACACTGAAGCTTTCTTT. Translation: CASSGPGQGDTEAFF.

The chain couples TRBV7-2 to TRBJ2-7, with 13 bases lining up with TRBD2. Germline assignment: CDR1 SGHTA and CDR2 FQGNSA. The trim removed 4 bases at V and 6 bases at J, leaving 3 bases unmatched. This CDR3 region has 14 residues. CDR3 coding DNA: TGTGCCAGCAGCTCGGGACTAGCGGGGACCGAGCAGTACTTC. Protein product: CASSSGLAGTEQYF.

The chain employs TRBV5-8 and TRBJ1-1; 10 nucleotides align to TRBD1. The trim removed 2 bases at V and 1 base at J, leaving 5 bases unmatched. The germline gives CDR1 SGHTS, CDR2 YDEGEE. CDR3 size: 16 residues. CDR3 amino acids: CASSFRQGARNTEAFF. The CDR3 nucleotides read TGTGCCAGCAGCTTCAGACAGGGGGCACGGAACACTGAAGCTTTCTTT.

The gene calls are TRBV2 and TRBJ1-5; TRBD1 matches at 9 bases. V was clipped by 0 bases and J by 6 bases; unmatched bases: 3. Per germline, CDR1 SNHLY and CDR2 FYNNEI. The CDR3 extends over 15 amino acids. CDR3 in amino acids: CASSEAWTGAQPQHF. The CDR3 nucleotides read TGTGCCAGCAGTGAAGCCTGGACAGGGGCTCAGCCCCAGCATTTT. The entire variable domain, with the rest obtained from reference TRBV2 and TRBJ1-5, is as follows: EPEVTQTPSHQVTQMGQEVILRCVPISNHLYFYWYRQILGQKVEFLVSFYNNEISEKSEIFDDQFSVERPDGSNFTLKIRSTKLEDSAMYFCASSEAWTGAQPQHFGDGTRLSIL.

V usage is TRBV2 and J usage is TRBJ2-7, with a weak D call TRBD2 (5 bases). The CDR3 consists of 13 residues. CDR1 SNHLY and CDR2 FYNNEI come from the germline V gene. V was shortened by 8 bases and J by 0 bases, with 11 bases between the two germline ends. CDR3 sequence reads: CASGRRDSYEQYF. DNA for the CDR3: TGTGCCAGCGGCAGACGGGACTCCTACGAGCAGTACTTC.

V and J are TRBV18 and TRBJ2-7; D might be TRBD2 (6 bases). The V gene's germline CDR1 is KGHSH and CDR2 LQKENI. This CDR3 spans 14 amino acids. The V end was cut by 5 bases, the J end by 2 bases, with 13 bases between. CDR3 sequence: CASSAGLGTYEQYF. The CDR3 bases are TGTGCCAGCTCAGCGGGACTCGGAACCTACGAGCAGTACTTC. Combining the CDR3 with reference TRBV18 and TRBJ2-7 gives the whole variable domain NAGVMQNPRHLVRRRGQEARLRCSPMKGHSHVYWYRQLPEEGLKFMVYLQKENIIDESGMPKERFSAEFPKEGPSILRIQQVVRGDSAAYFCASSAGLGTYEQYFGPGTRLTVT.

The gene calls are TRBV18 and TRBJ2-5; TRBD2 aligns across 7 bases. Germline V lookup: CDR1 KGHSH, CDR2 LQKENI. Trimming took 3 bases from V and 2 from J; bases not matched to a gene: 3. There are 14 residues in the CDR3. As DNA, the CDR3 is TGTGCCAGCTCACCGCTAGCGGTACAAGAGACCCAGTACTTC. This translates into CASSPLAVQETQYF.

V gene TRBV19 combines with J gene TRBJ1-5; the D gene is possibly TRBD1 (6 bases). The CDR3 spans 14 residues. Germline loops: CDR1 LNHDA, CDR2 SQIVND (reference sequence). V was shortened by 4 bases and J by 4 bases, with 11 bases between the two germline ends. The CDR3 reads CASSTHRENQPQHF. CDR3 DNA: TGTGCCAGTAGTACTCACAGGGAAAATCAGCCCCAGCATTTT.

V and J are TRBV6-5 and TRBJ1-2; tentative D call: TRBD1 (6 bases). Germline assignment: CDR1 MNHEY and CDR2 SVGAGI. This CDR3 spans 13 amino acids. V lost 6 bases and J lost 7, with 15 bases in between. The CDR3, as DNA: TGTGCCAGCAGAAGGGACAAAACGGGTGGCTACACCTTC. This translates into CASRRDKTGGYTF.

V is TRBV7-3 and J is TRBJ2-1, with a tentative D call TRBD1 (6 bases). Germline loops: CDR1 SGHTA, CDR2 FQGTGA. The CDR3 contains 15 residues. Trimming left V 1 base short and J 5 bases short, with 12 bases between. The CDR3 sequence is CASSLSRQGNNEQFF. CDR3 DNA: TGTGCCAGCAGCTTAAGTCGCCAGGGGAACAATGAGCAGTTCTTC.

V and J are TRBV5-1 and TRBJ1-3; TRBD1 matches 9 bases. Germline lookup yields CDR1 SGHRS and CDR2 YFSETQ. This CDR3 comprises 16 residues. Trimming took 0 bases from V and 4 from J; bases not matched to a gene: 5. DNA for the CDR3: TGCGCCAGCAGCTTGGCCGGGACAGGGACAGGAAACACCATATATTTT. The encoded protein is CASSLAGTGTGNTIYF.

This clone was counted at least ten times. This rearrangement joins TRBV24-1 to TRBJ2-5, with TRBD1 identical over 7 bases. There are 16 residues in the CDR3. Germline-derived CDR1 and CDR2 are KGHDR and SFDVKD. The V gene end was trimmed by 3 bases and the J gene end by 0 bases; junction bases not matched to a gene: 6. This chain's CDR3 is CATSDPGTANQETQYF. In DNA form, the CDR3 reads TGTGCCACCAGTGATCCCGGGACAGCAAACCAAGAGACCCAGTACTTC.

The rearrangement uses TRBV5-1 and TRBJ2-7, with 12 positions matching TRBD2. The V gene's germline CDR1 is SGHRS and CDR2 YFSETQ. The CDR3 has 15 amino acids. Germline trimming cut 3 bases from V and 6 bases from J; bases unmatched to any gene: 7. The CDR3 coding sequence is TGCGCCAGCAGCTCCCATCTAGCGGGGGGGATCGAGCAGTACTTC. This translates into CASSSHLAGGIEQYF.

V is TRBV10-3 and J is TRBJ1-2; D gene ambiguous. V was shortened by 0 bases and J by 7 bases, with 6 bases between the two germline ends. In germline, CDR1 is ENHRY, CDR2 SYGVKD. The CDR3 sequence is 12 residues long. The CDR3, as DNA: TGTGCCATCAGTGAGTCTCTAGGTGGCTACACCTTC. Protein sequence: CAISESLGGYTF.